This T cell receptor beta chain was sequenced during a study of patients and donors after allogeneic stem cell transplantation. There are many counts of this clonotype. The CDR3 totals 18 residues. Trimming removed 3 bases at V and 1 base at J, with 21 bases between. One entry per CDR3 protein, called by TCRdb with MiXCR from the RT-PCR reads. The sample holds hundreds of thousands of distinct CDR3 sequences; less than 15% are singletons and the top ten take approximately 10%. This receptor was obtained from a human donor who was either an allogeneic HSCT recipient or a stem cell or donor lymphocyte infusion donor (not recorded which). It is not recorded whose cells these are; they may come from a transplant donor. Sequenced sample: blood, either unsorted or a sorted T cell fraction (not recorded which). V usage is TRBV12-3 or TRBV12-4 and J usage is TRBJ1-1; D gene uncertain. CDR3 sequence: CASSFTPIFRTENTEAFF. The CDR3 DNA reads as TGTGCCAGCAGTTTCACCCCCATTTTTCGAACGGAGAACACTGAAGCTTTCTTT.